The rows below give T cell receptor beta chains drawn from one sample of a study of control samples from healthy donors and cancer patients. Measured with immunoSEQ multiplex PCR; TCRdb has only the in-frame clones, and not every one. The table has about 180,000 clones, around 90% seen once; the top ten hold 1.4%. What was sequenced was blood. These receptors were collected from a man aged 25 to 40 in good health. CDR3s include the opening cysteine and the closing phenylalanine or tryptophan. The order of the fields is clone size, D gene, J gene, V gene, CDR3 protein, CDR3 DNA. A D gene is named only where the DNA matches it firmly. Not all rows give a size; the values are once, few, many and, for expanded clones, a class.

>-|-|TRBJ2-1|TRBV6-5
CASSRSYNEQFF
TGTGCCAGCAGTAGATCCTACAATGAGCAGTTCTTC
>once|-|TRBJ2-7|TRBV28
CASSPPMGAKDF
TGTGCCAGCAGCCCCCCTATGGGGGCCAAGGACTTC
>once|-|TRBJ2-5|TRBV5-4
CASSRFTGEETQYF
TGTGCCAGCAGCAGATTCACAGGAGAGGAGACCCAGTACTTC
>-|-|TRBJ1-3|TRBV11-2
CASSPSPGNTIYF
TGTGCCAGCAGCCCCAGTCCTGGAAACACCATATATTTT
>few|-|TRBJ2-2|TRBV5-5
CASSSYKGNTGELFF
TGTGCCAGCAGCTCCTACAAGGGAAACACCGGGGAGCTGTTTTTT
>-|-|TRBJ2-3|TRBV6-5
CASSYRGPSTDTQYF
TGTGCCAGCAGTTACAGAGGGCCCTCCACAGATACGCAGTATTTT
>-|-|TRBJ1-5|TRBV7-2
CASSPRAGAGSNQPQHF
TGTGCCAGCAGCCCCCGTGCAGGGGCGGGGAGCAATCAGCCCCAGCATTTT
>-|-|TRBJ1-4|TRBV24-1
CATIITGQNEKLFF
TGTGCCACCATAATAACCGGACAGAATGAAAAACTGTTTTTT
>-|TRBD1|TRBJ2-2|TRBV7-6
CASSRGQGLRNTGELFF
TGTGCCAGCAGCAGGGGACAGGGCCTAAGAAACACCGGGGAGCTGTTTTTT
>-|TRBD1|TRBJ1-1|TRBV7-9
CASSSDRGRTEAFF
TGTGCCAGCAGCTCGGACAGGGGGCGCACTGAAGCTTTCTTT
>-|-|TRBJ2-5|TRBV5-1
CASSLVVGTKETQYF
TGCGCCAGCAGCTTGGTGGTAGGGACCAAAGAGACCCAGTACTTC
>-|TRBD1|TRBJ1-2|TRBV19
CASSPRQGLVYGYTF
TGTGCCAGTAGTCCCCGACAGGGACTGGTCTATGGCTACACCTTC
>once|-|TRBJ2-1|TRBV5-6
CASSLGPGYSSYNEQFF
TGTGCCAGCAGCTTAGGCCCAGGTTACAGCTCCTACAATGAGCAGTTCTTC
>-|-|TRBJ2-1|TRBV21-1
CATSEAGSCASNEQFF
TGTGCCACCTCAGAGGCAGGGTCTTGTGCCTCGAATGAGCAGTTCTTC
>once|-|TRBJ1-1|TRBV6-2/TRBV6-3
CASSYSQHNSKRQRNTEAFF
TGTGCCAGCAGTTACTCGCAGCATAACTCCAAAAGACAGAGGAACACTGAAGCTTTCTTT
>-|-|TRBJ1-1|TRBV28
CASSPPSGQMTEAFF
TGTGCCAGCAGCCCCCCCTCGGGACAAATGACTGAAGCTTTCTTT
>-|TRBD2|TRBJ2-7|TRBV18
CASSRLATYEQYF
TGTGCCAGCTCGCGACTAGCGACCTACGAGCAGTACTTC
>-|-|TRBJ1-3|TRBV19
CASSYGTSSGNTIYF
TGTGCCAGTAGTTACGGGACGAGCTCTGGAAACACCATATATTTT